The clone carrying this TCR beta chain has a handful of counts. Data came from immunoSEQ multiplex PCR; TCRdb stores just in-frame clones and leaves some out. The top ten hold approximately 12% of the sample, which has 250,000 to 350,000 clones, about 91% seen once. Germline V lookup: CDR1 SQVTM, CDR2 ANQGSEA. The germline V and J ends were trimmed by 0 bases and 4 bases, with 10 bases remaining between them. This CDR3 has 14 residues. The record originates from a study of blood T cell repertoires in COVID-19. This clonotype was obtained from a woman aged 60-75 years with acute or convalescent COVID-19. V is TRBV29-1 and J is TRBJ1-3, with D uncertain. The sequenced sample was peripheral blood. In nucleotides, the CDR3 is TGCAGCGTTGAAGATAACTCGGGAGGAAACACCATATATTTT. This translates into CSVEDNSGGNTIYF.